Shown below are 14 T cell receptor beta chains from a single sample sequenced in a study of sequential checkpoint blockade in melanoma. TCRdb's copy holds only in-frame clones and misses some; the assay was immunoSEQ multiplex PCR. The sample has under 7,000 clones; around a quarter are singletons. As for treatment: randomized to nivolumab then ipilimumab (arm A) or the reverse (arm B). Material: tumor tissue (inferred from file names), obtained from a patient given nivolumab and ipilimumab in sequence. These receptors all come from a human donor with melanoma.

The chain joins TRBV19 to TRBJ1-5; 7 bases are a match to TRBD1. The junction had 6 bases not matched to a gene; V was cut back by 7 bases and J by 0 bases. The CDR3 has 15 residues. Germline V gene lookup returns CDR1 LNHDA and CDR2 SQIVND (reference sequence). CDR3 in amino acids: CASISGGGSNQPQHF. CDR3 nucleotide sequence: TGTGCCAGTATCTCAGGGGGAGGTAGCAATCAGCCCCAGCATTTT.

This clone is labeled as medium-sized. This chain links TRBV9 with TRBJ2-3, with TRBD1 identical over 8 bases. The CDR3 runs 13 residues. V lost 4 bases, J lost 4 bases, and 2 bases stayed unmatched. Germline CDR1 reads SGDLS; CDR2 reads YYNGEE. The DNA of the CDR3 is TGTGCCAGCAGCAAGACAGGGGCAGATACGCAGTATTTT. Translating gives CASSKTGADTQYF.

The count of this clone is one. Here the CDR3 DNA reads TGTGCCAGTAGTATGAACCTAGGAGCTAATGAAAAACTGTTTTTT. It codes for CASSMNLGANEKLFF. The gene calls are TRBV19 and TRBJ1-4; D ambiguous. The ends were cut back, 3 bases at V and 3 bases at J, with 11 bases in the middle. From germline, CDR1 is LNHDA and CDR2 SQIVND (reference sequence). The CDR3 loop spans 15 amino acids. Drawing the rest from reference TRBV19 and TRBJ1-4, the complete variable domain is DGGITQSPKYLFRKEGQNVTLSCEQNLNHDAMYWYRQDPGQGLRLIYYSQIVNDFQKGDIAEGYSVSREKKESFPLTVTSAQKNPTAFYLCASSMNLGANEKLFFGSGTQLSVL.

CDR3 nucleotide sequence: TGTGCCAGTAGTATCGGGAGAAACCGGAACACTGAAGCTTTCTTT. Encoded protein: CASSIGRNRNTEAFF. V is TRBV19 and J is TRBJ1-1; D unresolved. Germline assignment: CDR1 LNHDA and CDR2 SQIVND (reference sequence). V was clipped by 3 bases and J by 1 base, with 12 bases between them. The CDR3 covers 15 residues.

In this sample, this clone turned up a few times. The chain is built from TRBV28 and TRBJ1-5; perhaps TRBD1 as D (5 bases). The V gene lost 3 bases and the J gene lost 4 bases, with 13 bases spanning the gap. The CDR3 has 15 residues. CDR1 MDHEN and CDR2 SYDVKM come from the germline V gene. In DNA form, the CDR3 reads TGTGCCAGCAGTTTTTCGGGGCTGTGGAATCAGCCCCAGCATTTT. It encodes CASSFSGLWNQPQHF.

The chain combines TRBV4-1 with TRBJ1-2, with a weak D call TRBD1 (6 bases). Trimming pared 1 base from V and 4 bases from J, leaving 19 bases between. The CDR3 extends over 17 amino acids. Germline assignment: CDR1 MGHRA and CDR2 YSYEKL. CDR3 DNA sequence: TGCGCCAGCAGCCAAGCTGCCCCGGGGGGCGCTGGCTATGGCTACACCTTC. It specifies CASSQAAPGGAGYGYTF.

The chain has TRBV28 and TRBJ1-1, with 7 nucleotides matching TRBD1. V shed 4 bases and J 2 bases; nucleotides not matched to a gene: 10. CDR1 MDHEN and CDR2 SYDVKM come from the germline V gene. The CDR3 consists of 16 residues. The CDR3 here is CASSSNLGTANTEAFF. The CDR3 DNA is TGTGCCAGCAGTTCGAACCTCGGGACAGCTAACACTGAAGCTTTCTTT.

The rearrangement uses TRBV25-1 and TRBJ1-4; D unclear. Germline CDR1 is MGHDK and CDR2 is SYGVNS. This CDR3 region has 15 residues. V was shortened by 2 bases and J by 2 bases, with 9 bases between the two germline ends. The chain's CDR3 is CASSEGLFTNEKLFF. CDR3 nucleotides: TGTGCCAGCAGTGAAGGGTTATTTACTAATGAAAAACTGTTTTTT.

This clone is medium-sized. The rearrangement joins TRBV11-3 to TRBJ2-6; 7 bases map to TRBD1. There are 19 residues in the CDR3. V was clipped by 5 bases and J by 0 bases; unmatched bases: 13. Germline values: CDR1 SGHNT, CDR2 YENEEA. The CDR3 sequence: CASSHDGQVEISGANVLTF. The CDR3 coding sequence is TGTGCCAGCAGCCATGATGGACAGGTTGAAATCTCTGGGGCCAACGTCCTGACTTTC.

This clone was observed a few times. J is TRBJ1-6 and V is TRBV14; unclear D gene. This CDR3 region has 15 residues. Germline CDR1 SGHDN, CDR2 FVKESK. Trimming pared 0 bases from V and 10 bases from J, leaving 13 bases between. Here the CDR3 DNA reads TGTGCCAGCAGCCAAGATCCAGCGGGGAAATCACCCCTCCACTTT. This sequence encodes CASSQDPAGKSPLHF. Full variable domain (rest looked up from reference TRBV14 and TRBJ1-6): EAGVTQFPSHSVIEKGQTVTLRCDPISGHDNLYWYRRVMGKEIKFLLHFVKESKQDESGMPNNRFLAERTGGTYSTLKVQPAELEDSGVYFCASSQDPAGKSPLHFGNGTRLTVT.

This clone has a single count. The chain carries TRBV29-1 and TRBJ2-3; no clear D gene. There are 12 residues in the CDR3. Trimming took 6 bases from V and 0 from J, leaving 7 bases between them. Germline loops: CDR1 SQVTM, CDR2 ANQGSEA. The CDR3 protein is CSVSDSTDTQYF. CDR3 in DNA: TGCAGCGTCTCCGACAGCACAGATACGCAGTATTTT.

The rearrangement joins TRBV28 to TRBJ1-4; D remains unclear. V was shortened by 6 bases and J by 8 bases, with 16 bases between the two germline ends. The CDR3 contains 14 residues. Germline V gene data show CDR1 as MDHEN and CDR2 as SYDVKM. The CDR3 loop reads CASSTPALREKLFF. The CDR3 DNA follows: TGTGCCAGCAGCACGCCGGCCCTTAGAGAAAAACTGTTTTTT. Together with reference TRBV28 and TRBJ1-4, the CDR3 gives the full variable domain: DVKVTQSSRYLVKRTGEKVFLECVQDMDHENMFWYRQDPGLGLRLIYFSYDVKMKEKGDIPEGYSVSREKKERFSLILESASTNQTSMYLCASSTPALREKLFFGSGTQLSVL.

This chain uses TRBV6-8 with TRBJ1-3; TRBD1 is a possible D gene (6 bases). CDR1 MNHGY and CDR2 SAAAGT come from the germline V gene. This CDR3 contains 13 residues. Trimming stripped 7 bases from V and 4 bases from J, with 11 bases between. The CDR3 DNA is TGTGCCAGCAATCAGGACAGAGGAAACACCATATATTTT. Its translation is CASNQDRGNTIYF.

There are a few counts of this clone. The chain has TRBV28 and TRBJ2-7, with 11 bases fitting TRBD2. CDR1 and CDR2 from the germline V gene are MDHEN and SYDVKM. V gave up 5 bases and J gave up 7 bases; unmatched junction bases: 10. The length of the CDR3 is 15 residues. DNA of the CDR3: TGTGCCAGCAGTCCGTCTAGCGGGAGGACTTTTGAGCAGTACTTC. Its translation is CASSPSSGRTFEQYF. Filled out from reference TRBV28 and TRBJ2-7, the complete variable domain reads DVKVTQSSRYLVKRTGEKVFLECVQDMDHENMFWYRQDPGLGLRLIYFSYDVKMKEKGDIPEGYSVSREKKERFSLILESASTNQTSMYLCASSPSSGRTFEQYFGPGTRLTVT.